A single sample is the source of the 11 T cell receptor beta chains below, sequenced in a study of blood T cell repertoires in COVID-19. Clones were read by immunoSEQ multiplex PCR, and TCRdb kept only the in-frame ones, dropping some. The sample records under 300,000 clones, around 90% being singletons. The sequencing input was PBMCs or T cells enriched from blood (not recorded which). The receptors stem from a woman under 30 who had recovered from COVID-19.

The chain recombines TRBV28 with TRBJ1-3, with D hard to call. This CDR3 has 15 residues. Germline CDR1 and CDR2: MDHEN and SYDVKM. The DNA of the CDR3 is TGTGCGACCCACCCCCCCGAGGGCTCTGGAAACACCATATATTTT. This codes for CATHPPEGSGNTIYF.

V gene TRBV6-5 combines with J gene TRBJ1-1; possibly TRBD1 for D (6 bases). The V end lost 6 bases, the J end lost 2 bases, and 16 bases lay between the germline ends. The CDR3 consists of 15 residues. CDR1 is MNHEY, CDR2 SVGAGI, per germline. The CDR3 sequence is CASSQPAGVNTEAFF. The CDR3 DNA reads TGTGCCAGCAGCCAACCGGCAGGGGTCAACACTGAAGCTTTCTTT.

The chain links TRBV2 to TRBJ2-7, with TRBD1 matching 7 bases. CDR3 length: 13 amino acids. V dropped 6 bases and J dropped 5; count of bases not matched to a gene: 7. In germline, CDR1 is SNHLY, CDR2 FYNNEI. The CDR3 loop is CASRTGWYDEQYF. DNA for the CDR3: TGTGCCAGCAGGACAGGGTGGTATGACGAGCAGTACTTC.

As regards this clone: Distinct nucleotide sequences in the sample also encode this CDR3. The V gene is TRBV12-3 or TRBV12-4, the J gene TRBJ1-2; TRBD1 agrees at 7 bases. V shed 6 bases, J shed 5 bases, and the junction held 6 bases outside the gene matches. This CDR3 has 13 residues. Here the CDR3 reads CASSRGTAYGYTF. CDR3 DNA sequence: TGTGCCAGCAGCCGTGGGACAGCGTATGGCTACACCTTC.

This clone was counted once. The chain links TRBV11-2 to TRBJ1-2; D remains unclear. This CDR3 region has 15 residues. The germline V gene encodes CDR1 SGHAT and CDR2 FQNNGV. Between the trimmed V and J ends, which lost 5 bases and 4 bases, there was a span of 17 bases. CDR3 amino acids: CASSPVTSWSYGYTF. Written as DNA, the CDR3 is TGTGCCAGCAGCCCAGTCACATCTTGGAGCTATGGCTACACCTTC.

In its sample, this clone was seen once. The chain has TRBV5-1 and TRBJ1-2; tentatively, D is TRBD1 (6 bases). The CDR3 sequence is 15 residues long. The germline V gene encodes CDR1 SGHRS and CDR2 YFSETQ. V lost 0 bases to trimming and J lost 3 bases, with 12 bases between them. The CDR3 DNA follows: TGCGCCAGCAGCTTGGTACAGGGAGTGGACTATGGCTACACCTTC. Its translation: CASSLVQGVDYGYTF.

Regarding this clone: The junction shows a germline mismatch at one end, possibly a read error. The V call is TRBV11-1, the J call TRBJ1-2; unclear D gene. This CDR3 spans 11 amino acids. Germline V gene data show CDR1 as SGHAT and CDR2 as FQDESV (reference sequence). This CDR3 reads CASSSTVTIDF. CDR3 nucleotides: TGTGCCAGCAGCTCCACCGTGACAATAGACTTC.

This chain connects TRBV18 to TRBJ2-2, with 13 positions matching TRBD2. The junction had 7 bases not matched to a gene; V was cut back by 5 bases and J by 4 bases. The CDR3 extends over 17 amino acids. Germline CDR1 is KGHSH and CDR2 is LQKENI. This CDR3 is CASSSTRTSGSTGELFF. The CDR3 bases are TGTGCCAGCTCATCGACCCGGACTAGCGGGAGCACCGGGGAGCTGTTTTTT.

The J gene is TRBJ1-2, the V gene TRBV19, with 8 bases that match TRBD1. Looked up from germline, CDR1 is LNHDA and CDR2 is SQIVND (reference sequence). With 7 bases clipped from V and 1 base from J, the junction kept 8 bases outside the gene matches. The CDR3 is made up of 15 amino acids. The CDR3 nucleotides are TGTGCCAGTACAGGGGGCCCGCTCGGTAACTATGGCTACACCTTC. Translation: CASTGGPLGNYGYTF.

The V gene is TRBV15, the J gene TRBJ2-5; 8 nucleotides line up with TRBD1. Germline CDR1 reads LNHNV; CDR2 reads YYDKDF (reference sequence). This CDR3 has 14 amino acids. J lost 5 bases, V lost 8 bases, and 10 bases had no gene match. CDR3 coding DNA: TGTGCCACCCGGCGGACAGGGATTAAGGAGACCCAGTACTTC. Its protein is CATRRTGIKETQYF. Full variable domain (remainder filled in from reference TRBV15 and TRBJ2-5): DAMVIQNPRYQVTQFGKPVTLSCSQTLNHNVMYWYQQKSSQAPKLLFHYYDKDFNNEADTPDNFQSRRPNTSFCFLDIRSPGLGDTAMYLCATRRTGIKETQYFGPGTRLLVL.

The chain carries TRBV3-1 (or the pseudogene TRBV3-2) and TRBJ2-1; a possible D gene is TRBD2 (6 bases). CDR1 LGHDT and CDR2 YNNKEL come from the germline V gene (reference sequence). The CDR3 runs 20 residues. The V and J ends lost 0 bases and 0 bases respectively, with 21 bases between them. CDR3: CASSQEAYTAGRSSYNEQFF. Here the CDR3 DNA reads TGTGCCAGCAGCCAAGAAGCCTATACGGCGGGAAGGAGCTCCTACAATGAGCAGTTCTTC.